Ten or more counts support the clone carrying this T cell receptor beta chain. One entry per CDR3 protein, called by TCRdb with MiXCR from the 5' RACE reads. The table has approximately 23,000 distinct CDR3 sequences, about 31% seen once. The CDR3 has 14 amino acids. Per germline, CDR1 SGHRS and CDR2 YFSETQ. Trimming removed 4 bases from V and 3 bases from J; junction bases left unmatched: 6. The specimen sequenced was tumor-infiltrating naive CD4+ T cells sorted from the breast tumor. Subset here: naive CD4+ T cells, CD4+CD45RA+CD25-. The receptor was isolated from a female donor with breast cancer. J is TRBJ1-1 and V is TRBV5-1; 7 positions agree with TRBD1. CDR3 residues: CASSPGQLDTEAFF. The CDR3 region has the DNA TGCGCCAGCAGCCCGGGACAGTTGGACACTGAAGCTTTCTTT.